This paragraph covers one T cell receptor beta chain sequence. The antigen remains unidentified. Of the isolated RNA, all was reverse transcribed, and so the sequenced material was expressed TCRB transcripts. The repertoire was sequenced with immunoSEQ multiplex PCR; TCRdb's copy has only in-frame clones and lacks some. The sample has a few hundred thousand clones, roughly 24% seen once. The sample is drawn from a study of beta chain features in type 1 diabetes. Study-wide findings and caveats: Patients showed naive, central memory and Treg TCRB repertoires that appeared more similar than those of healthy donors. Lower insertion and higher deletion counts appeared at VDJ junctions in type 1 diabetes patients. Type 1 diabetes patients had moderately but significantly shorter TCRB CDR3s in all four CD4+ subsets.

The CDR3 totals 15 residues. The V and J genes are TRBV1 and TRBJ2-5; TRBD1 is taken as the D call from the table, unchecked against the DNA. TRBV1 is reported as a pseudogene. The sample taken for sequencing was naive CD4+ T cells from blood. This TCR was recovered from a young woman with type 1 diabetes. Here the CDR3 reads CTSSQAGQDMETQYF. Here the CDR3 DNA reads TGCACCAGCAGCCAAGCGGGACAGGATATGGAGACCCAGTACTTC.